The T cell receptor (beta chain) described here comes from a study of blood T cell repertoires in COVID-19. In the study overall: The samples span acute and convalescent COVID-19 from the United States, Italy and Spain. T cells, B-cell-depleted T cells, or PBMCs provided the cDNA or gDNA that served as material.

In the original analysis: The authors estimated nucleated cell counts from reference gene primer amplification. Clones were read by immunoSEQ multiplex PCR, and TCRdb kept only the in-frame ones, dropping some. The DNA was the basis for D and trimming; V, J and clone size are from that table. The sample shows approximately 50,000 clones, roughly nine tenths of them seen only once. The CDR3 has 18 residues. V trimming: 2 bases; J trimming: 2 bases; junction bases outside the gene matches: 12. Germline CDR1 MNHNS, CDR2 SASEGT. The genes are TRBV6-1 and TRBJ1-2, with 9 bases lining up with TRBD1. The sequenced material came from peripheral blood. The source of this sequence is a man of 80 years or more with active or convalescent COVID-19. CDR3 loop: CASSEYGTGSEKNYGYTF. The CDR3 DNA sequence: TGTGCCAGCAGTGAATACGGGACAGGGTCCGAGAAAAACTATGGCTACACCTTC.